Below, 20 T cell receptor beta chains from the same sample are listed, as sequenced in a study of T cell responses to AZD1222 COVID-19 vaccine. The protocol was immunoSEQ multiplex PCR, while the TCRdb copy is restricted to in-frame clones and leaves out a portion. The sample has some 150,000 clones, around 88% seen once; the top ten hold 2.2%. Here the sequenced sample was peripheral blood, taken on day 0 of AZD1222 vaccination. The receptor set was obtained from an adult in good health.

The V call is TRBV18, the J call TRBJ2-1; D might be TRBD2 (6 bases). CDR3 length: 15 residues. V was pared by 4 bases and J by 4 bases, with 14 bases between. From germline, CDR1 is KGHSH and CDR2 LQKENI. The chain's CDR3 is CASSRRGETYNEQFF. The DNA of the CDR3 is TGTGCCAGCTCACGTCGCGGGGAAACGTACAATGAGCAGTTCTTC.

The chain recombines TRBV5-6 with TRBJ2-6; D remains unclear. This CDR3 contains 15 residues. Germline lookup yields CDR1 SGHDT and CDR2 YYEEEE. V lost 0 bases and J lost 3, with 7 bases in between. CDR3 amino acids: CASSLALFGANVLTF. The DNA of the CDR3 is TGTGCCAGCAGCTTGGCCTTGTTTGGGGCCAACGTCCTGACTTTC.

The rearrangement joins TRBV6-5 to TRBJ2-7; D may be TRBD2 (6 bases). V was pared by 6 bases and J by 5 bases, with 14 bases between. This CDR3 has 13 amino acids. Germline values: CDR1 MNHEY, CDR2 SVGAGI. The CDR3 nucleotides are TGTGCCAGCAGCCCCGGAGGGCCCCACGAGCAGTACTTC. Its translation is CASSPGGPHEQYF.

The chain links TRBV2 to TRBJ1-2; D gene uncertain. CDR3 length: 16 amino acids. Trimming pared 6 bases from V and 4 bases from J, leaving 21 bases between. In germline, CDR1 is SNHLY, CDR2 FYNNEI. CDR3 protein: CASRIGTPTYSYGYTF. CDR3 nucleotides: TGTGCCAGCAGAATTGGTACACCTACCTACAGCTATGGCTACACCTTC.

The count of this clone is one. In DNA form, the CDR3 reads TGTGCCAGCAGCTTAGAGGGTAGCGTGTTCCCCTACGAGCAGTACTTC. Its protein product is CASSLEGSVFPYEQYF. The gene calls are TRBV7-2 and TRBJ2-7; possibly TRBD2 for D (5 bases). The germline gives CDR1 SGHTA, CDR2 FQGNSA. Trimming removed 1 base from V and 2 bases from J, with 15 bases in between. This CDR3 spans 16 amino acids.

The V and J genes are TRBV4-2 and TRBJ1-2, with D unclear. V lost 0 bases and J lost 1, with 9 bases in between. Germline-derived CDR1 and CDR2 are LGHNA and YNFKEQ. The CDR3 contains 15 residues. The CDR3 protein is CASSQDPGLNYGYTF. In DNA form, the CDR3 reads TGTGCCAGCAGCCAAGATCCGGGCCTTAACTATGGCTACACCTTC.

This chain links TRBV11-3 with TRBJ1-2; 9 bases agree with TRBD1. The CDR3 totals 14 residues. Germline V gene lookup returns CDR1 SGHNT and CDR2 YENEEA. Trimming cost V 0 bases and J 8 bases; bases outside gene matches: 4. CDR3 loop: CASSLDGQGSGYTF. The CDR3 DNA reads TGTGCCAGCAGCTTAGACGGACAGGGGAGCGGCTACACCTTC.

This chain links TRBV12-5 with TRBJ1-1; the D gene is possibly TRBD1 (6 bases). V lost 3 bases and J lost 0, with 11 bases in between. The CDR3 is 15 residues long. From germline, CDR1 is LGHNT and CDR2 FRNRAP. The CDR3 protein is CASGLGRGMNTEAFF. As DNA, the CDR3 is TGTGCTAGTGGTTTAGGCAGGGGTATGAACACTGAAGCTTTCTTT.

The chain recombines TRBV7-9 with TRBJ1-1; D is perhaps TRBD1 (6 bases). CDR1 is SEHNR, CDR2 FQNEAQ, per germline (reference sequence). V gave up 1 base and J gave up 4 bases, with 10 bases separating them. This CDR3 region has 14 residues. CDR3 nucleotides: TGTGCCAGCAGCTTAGACTCCAGGGGCACTGAAGCTTTCTTT. Translated: CASSLDSRGTEAFF.

The chain is built from TRBV7-9 and TRBJ2-1; TRBD1 agrees at 9 bases. Per germline, CDR1 SEHNR and CDR2 FQNEAQ (reference sequence). The CDR3 runs 15 residues. V lost 5 bases and J lost 7; bases outside the gene matches: 9. The chain's CDR3 is CASSDSGQGGNEQFF. The DNA of the CDR3 is TGTGCCAGCAGCGACTCGGGACAGGGAGGGAATGAGCAGTTCTTC.

The chain uses TRBV12-3 or TRBV12-4 and TRBJ2-1; perhaps TRBD1 as D (6 bases). Deletions cut 4 bases from V and 12 bases from J, with 13 bases between. This CDR3 region has 12 residues. The CDR3 loop reads CASSSEDSRQFF. The CDR3 nucleotides read TGTGCCAGCAGTTCCGAGGACAGTCGGCAGTTCTTC.

This CDR3 is CASSYRQVSSEKLFF. The DNA for the CDR3 is TGTGCCAGCAGTTACCGACAGGTTTCGAGTGAAAAACTGTTTTTT. J is TRBJ1-4 and V is TRBV27; a possible D gene is TRBD1 (6 bases). The germline gives CDR1 MNHEY, CDR2 SMNVEV (reference sequence). Trimming shortened V by 4 bases and J by 7 bases, and 16 bases separated the two germline ends. The CDR3 spans 15 residues.

The rearrangement joins TRBV3-1 (or the pseudogene TRBV3-2) to TRBJ2-7, with a weak D call TRBD1 (5 bases). Germline CDR1 and CDR2: LGHDT and YNNKEL (reference sequence). This CDR3 spans 14 amino acids. Deletions cut 7 bases from V and 2 bases from J, with 15 bases between. The CDR3 DNA reads as TGTGCCAGCAAAGCAGGGTATGGCCCCTACGAGCAGTACTTC. This translates into CASKAGYGPYEQYF.

This chain connects TRBV4-3 to TRBJ1-1; 9 nucleotides align to TRBD1. The CDR3 loop spans 14 amino acids. Trimming at V came to 5 bases and at J to 1 base, leaving 2 bases not matched to a gene. Germline CDR1 and CDR2: LGHNA and YSLEER. In nucleotides, the CDR3 is TGCGCCAGCAGCTCGGGACAGGGGAACACTGAAGCTTTCTTT. This codes for CASSSGQGNTEAFF.

On this clone itself: Other nucleotide sequences in the sample specify the same CDR3. The chain combines TRBV2 with TRBJ2-5, with D uncertain. Deletions cut 2 bases from V and 5 bases from J, with 3 bases between. The CDR3 consists of 11 residues. From germline, CDR1 is SNHLY and CDR2 FYNNEI. The CDR3 loop is CASSERETQYF. The CDR3 coding sequence is TGTGCCAGCAGTGAACGGGAGACCCAGTACTTC.

This clone was seen only once. This sequence joins TRBV30 and TRBJ2-7, with 11 bases fitting TRBD1. CDR3 size: 13 residues. Germline-derived CDR1 and CDR2 are GTSNPN and SVGIG (reference sequence). V gave up 5 bases and J gave up 2 bases; unmatched junction bases: 2. This CDR3 reads CAWGQGATYEQYF. CDR3 sequence (DNA): TGTGCCTGGGGACAGGGGGCAACCTACGAGCAGTACTTC.

The chain uses TRBV21-1 and TRBJ2-7; TRBD1 reflects the table's D call only, with no check against the DNA. TRBV21-1 is termed a pseudogene. CDR3 length equals 16 residues. CDR3 sequence (DNA): TGTGCCAGCACCTACGACTCCGGGACAGGGGAGGGCGAGCAGTACTTC. Encoded protein: CASTYDSGTGEGEQYF.

This clone was detected once. This chain joins TRBV29-1 and TRBJ2-6; 7 nucleotides align to TRBD1. Germline-derived CDR1 and CDR2 are SQVTM and ANQGSEA. CDR3 size: 16 residues. The trim removed 6 bases at V and 0 bases at J, leaving 8 bases unmatched. For the CDR3, the DNA is TGCAGCGTCCCGAGACAGGGCCGCTCTGGGGCCAACGTCCTGACTTTC. It specifies CSVPRQGRSGANVLTF.

The rearrangement uses TRBV9 and TRBJ1-1; possible D gene TRBD1, 6 bases. The CDR3 is 16 residues long. Looked up from germline, CDR1 is SGDLS and CDR2 is YYNGEE. Trimming removed 4 bases from V and 1 base from J, with 17 bases in between. CDR3 coding DNA: TGTGCCAGCAGCTCACGGACGGGGGCAGCGAACACTGAAGCTTTCTTT. Translation gives CASSSRTGAANTEAFF.

The chain combines TRBV28 with TRBJ2-7, with 16 bases matching TRBD2. The CDR3 totals 16 residues. The junction had 2 bases not matched to a gene; V was cut back by 6 bases and J by 0 bases. Per germline, CDR1 MDHEN and CDR2 SYDVKM. The CDR3 bases are TGTGCCAGCAGGGGGACTAGCGGGAGGGCCTCCTACGAGCAGTACTTC. It specifies CASRGTSGRASYEQYF. Combining the CDR3 with reference TRBV28 and TRBJ2-7 gives the whole variable domain DVKVTQSSRYLVKRTGEKVFLECVQDMDHENMFWYRQDPGLGLRLIYFSYDVKMKEKGDIPEGYSVSREKKERFSLILESASTNQTSMYLCASRGTSGRASYEQYFGPGTRLTVT.